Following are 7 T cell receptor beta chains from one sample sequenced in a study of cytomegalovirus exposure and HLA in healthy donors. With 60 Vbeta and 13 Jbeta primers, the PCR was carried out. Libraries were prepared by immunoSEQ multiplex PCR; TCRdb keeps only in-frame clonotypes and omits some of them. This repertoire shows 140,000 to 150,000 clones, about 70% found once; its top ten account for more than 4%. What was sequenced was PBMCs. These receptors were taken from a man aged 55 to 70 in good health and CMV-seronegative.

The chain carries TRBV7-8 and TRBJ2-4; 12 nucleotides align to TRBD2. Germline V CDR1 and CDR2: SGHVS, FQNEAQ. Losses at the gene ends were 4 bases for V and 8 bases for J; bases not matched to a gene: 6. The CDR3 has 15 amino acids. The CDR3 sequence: CASSSMLAGGDIQYF. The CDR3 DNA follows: TGTGCCAGCAGCTCGATGCTAGCGGGAGGGGACATTCAGTACTTC.

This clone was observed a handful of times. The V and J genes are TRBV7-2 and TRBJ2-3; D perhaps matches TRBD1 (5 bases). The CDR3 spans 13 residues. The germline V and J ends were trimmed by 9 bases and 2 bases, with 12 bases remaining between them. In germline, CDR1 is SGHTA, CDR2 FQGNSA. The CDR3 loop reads CARGQLSTDTQYF. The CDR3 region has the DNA TGTGCCAGAGGACAACTATCCACAGATACGCAGTATTTT.

DNA for the CDR3: TGTGCCAGCAGTTACTCCCGACAGGGGGATGGGACTGAAGCTTTCTTT. This codes for CASSYSRQGDGTEAFF. The chain uses TRBV6-6 and TRBJ1-1, with TRBD1 identical over 9 bases. With V trimmed by 0 bases and J by 5 bases, 7 bases remained unmatched. CDR1 MNHNY and CDR2 SVGAGI come from the germline V gene (reference sequence). The CDR3 runs to 16 residues.

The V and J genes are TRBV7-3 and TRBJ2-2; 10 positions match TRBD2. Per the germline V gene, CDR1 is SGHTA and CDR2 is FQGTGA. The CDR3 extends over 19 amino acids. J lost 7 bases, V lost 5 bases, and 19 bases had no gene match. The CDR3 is CASSLRPQGLAETGGELFF. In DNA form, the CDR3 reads TGTGCCAGCAGCCTTCGACCCCAAGGACTAGCGGAGACGGGCGGGGAGCTGTTTTTT.

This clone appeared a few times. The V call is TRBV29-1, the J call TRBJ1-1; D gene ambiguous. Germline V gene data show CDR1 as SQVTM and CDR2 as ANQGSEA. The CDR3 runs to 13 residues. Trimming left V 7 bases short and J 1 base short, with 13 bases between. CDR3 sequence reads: CSGGEESNTEAFF. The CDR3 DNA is TGCAGCGGAGGAGAAGAATCGAACACTGAAGCTTTCTTT.

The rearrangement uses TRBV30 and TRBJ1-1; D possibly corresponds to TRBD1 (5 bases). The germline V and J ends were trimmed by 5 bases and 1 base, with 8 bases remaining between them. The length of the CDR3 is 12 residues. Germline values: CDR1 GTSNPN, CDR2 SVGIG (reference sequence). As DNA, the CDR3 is TGTGCCTGGGGCACAGGGAACACTGAAGCTTTCTTT. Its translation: CAWGTGNTEAFF.

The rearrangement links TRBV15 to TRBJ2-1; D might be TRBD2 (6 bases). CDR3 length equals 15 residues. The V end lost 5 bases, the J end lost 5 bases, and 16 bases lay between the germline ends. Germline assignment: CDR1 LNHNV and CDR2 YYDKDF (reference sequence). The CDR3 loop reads CATSRDLALNNEQFF. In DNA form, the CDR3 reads TGTGCCACCAGCCGGGACTTAGCTCTAAACAATGAGCAGTTCTTC.